This T cell receptor beta chain was observed in a study of blood T cell repertoires in COVID-19. Study background: Whether acute or convalescent, the COVID-19 samples came from the United States, Italy and Spain. T cells, B-cell-depleted T cells, or PBMCs supplied cDNA or gDNA.

Sequencing used immunoSEQ multiplex PCR; TCRdb keeps in-frame clones, though not all of them. The sample yields roughly 170,000 clones, around 80% seen once. Recovered Cohort 3 donors showed two negative PCRs, clearance, or symptom resolution. V was trimmed by 3 bases and J by 5 bases, leaving 19 bases between them. Germline CDR1 reads MDHEN; CDR2 reads SYDVKM. CDR3 length: 16 amino acids. The J gene is TRBJ1-1, the V gene TRBV28; D is possibly TRBD1 (6 bases). Sequences were obtained from PBMCs or T cells enriched from blood (not recorded which). This TCR derives from a woman in her fifties or sixties who had recovered from COVID-19. CDR3 sequence (DNA): TGTGCCAGCAGTTTGTCCTCACAGGGAAGGAGGACTGAAGCTTTCTTT. This gives the protein CASSLSSQGRRTEAFF.